This TCR beta chain was obtained from a study of response to subunit inactivated influenza vaccine. Broader study findings: It was suggested by the authors that few new T cells are recruited by each seasonal influenza vaccination.

CDR1 and CDR2 (germline): SEHNR, FQNEAQ (reference sequence). CDR3 length: 14 residues. One entry per CDR3 protein results from TCRdb running MiXCR on the RT-PCR reads. Of 500,000 to 600,000 distinct CDR3 sequences listed, approximately 7.7% were seen once; the top ten hold 10% to 15%. This clonotype was seen at least ten times. Its antigen is not known. At one end the junction does not follow the germline gene, possibly because of a read error. The source material was PBMCs from blood, sampled less than 30 months after vaccination. This chain uses TRBV7-9 with TRBJ1-1; D is perhaps TRBD1 (5 bases). The receptor's source is a man aged 45-69 years who received an inactivated influenza vaccine. The CDR3: CASSLAGTNTEVFF. CDR3 in DNA: TGTGCCAGCAGCTTAGCGGGGACGAACACTGAAGTTTTCTTT. Complete variable domain (other parts from reference TRBV7-9 and TRBJ1-1): DTGVSQNPRHKITKRGQNVTFRCDPISEHNRLYWYRQTLGQGPEFLTYFQNEAQLEKSRLLSDRFSAERPKGSFSTLEIQRTEQGDSAMYLCASSLAGTNTEVFFGQGTRLTVV.